A selection of T cell receptor beta chains follows, all from one sample in a study of CD8 T cells in ankylosing spondylitis. From the 5' RACE reads, TCRdb called clonotypes with MiXCR, one entry per CDR3 protein. Of 250,000 to 350,000 distinct CDR3 sequences in the sample, 20% to 25% were seen once. The sample taken for sequencing was blood, either unsorted or a sorted T cell fraction (not recorded which). These receptors were collected from a female donor with ankylosing spondylitis or in good health (not recorded which). The CDR3 runs from the conserved cysteine through the conserved F or W. Each record gives: J gene, V gene, D gene, CDR3 length, clone size, CDR3 DNA, CDR3 protein. The D gene is left open where the match is weak. Rows may omit the clone size; those that give it use once, few, many or a size class.

TRBJ1-1 | TRBV10-3 | NA | 14 | few | TGTGCCATCAGTGTGGAATTCTATAACACTGAAGCTTTCTTT | CAISVEFYNTEAFF
TRBJ2-7 | TRBV7-2 | NA | 11 | many | TGTGCCAGCAGCTTAGTCCACGAGCAGTACTTC | CASSLVHEQYF
TRBJ1-2 | TRBV29-1 | TRBD1 | 12 | few | TGCAGCGTACAGGGGGCTGGGGATGGCTACACCTTC | CSVQGAGDGYTF
TRBJ1-1 | TRBV20-1 | NA | 10 | NA | TGCAGTGCTAGGTCGGCTGAAGCTTTCTTT | CSARSAEAFF
TRBJ1-1 | TRBV10-3 | NA | 15 | NA | TGTGCCATCACCGAGGGGAGGAAGATGCCCTCTGAAGCTTTCTTT | CAITEGRKMPSEAFF
TRBJ2-2 | TRBV4-3 | TRBD2 | 16 | NA | TGCGCCAGCAGCCAAGATGGCGGGAGGGCCGGCGGGGAGCTGTTTTTT | CASSQDGGRAGGELFF
TRBJ2-1 | TRBV7-9 | NA | 16 | few | TGTGCCAGCAGCTTAGGCAGTCTAGTTCCTTACAATGAGCAGTTCTTC | CASSLGSLVPYNEQFF
TRBJ1-1 | TRBV7-8 | NA | 12 | few | TGTGCCAGCAGTTCCCCGGGAGTCGAAGCTTTCTTT | CASSSPGVEAFF
TRBJ1-6 | TRBV10-3 | NA | 13 | few | TGTGCCATCAGTGAGGACAGGAATTCACCCCTCCACTTT | CAISEDRNSPLHF
TRBJ2-1 | TRBV12-3/TRBV12-4 | TRBD2 | 15 | NA | TGTGCCAGCAGTCTCGGACTAGCGGTCCGGGGTGAGCAGTTCTTC | CASSLGLAVRGEQFF
TRBJ1-1 | TRBV6-4 | NA | 15 | few | TGTGCCAGCAGGAAAGACATGGTTGCGGACACTGAAGCTTTCTTT | CASRKDMVADTEAFF
TRBJ2-1 | TRBV4-3 | TRBD2 | 15 | NA | TGCGCCAGCAGCCAAGATCGGGGACTAGCGGTTGAGCAGTTCTTC | CASSQDRGLAVEQFF
TRBJ1-5 | TRBV20-1 | TRBD1 | 13 | NA | TGCAGTGCGGTCGGACAGGACAGACAGCCCCAGCATTTT | CSAVGQDRQPQHF
TRBJ2-3 | TRBV7-9 | NA | 13 | NA | TGTGCCAGCAGCTTAGACACCCGAGATACGCAGTATTTT | CASSLDTRDTQYF
TRBJ1-4 | TRBV20-1 | NA | 12 | NA | TGCAGTGCTGGTGGGACATATGAAAAACTGTTTTTT | CSAGGTYEKLFF
TRBJ2-7 | TRBV20-1 | TRBD2 | 13 | NA | TGCAGTGCGGCGATTAGCGGGAGATCCGAGCAGTACTTC | CSAAISGRSEQYF
TRBJ1-1 | TRBV12-3/TRBV12-4 | NA | 12 | NA | TGTGCCAGCAGCCCCGGGTCTAAGGGAGCTTTCTTT | CASSPGSKGAFF
TRBJ2-5 | TRBV12-3/TRBV12-4 | NA | 15 | NA | TGTGCCAGCGGGTTTAAGATGGTTGAGGGAGAGACCCAGTACTTC | CASGFKMVEGETQYF
TRBJ2-3 | TRBV20-1 | NA | 13 | NA | TGCAGTGTCTGGCGTACGAACACAGATACGCAGTATTTT | CSVWRTNTDTQYF
TRBJ2-7 | TRBV20-1 | TRBD2 | 16 | few | TGCAGTGCTAGGGGACTAGCGGGTAGACCGGGGCGCGAGCAGTACTTC | CSARGLAGRPGREQYF
TRBJ2-4 | TRBV19 | NA | 17 | NA | TGTGCCAGTAGAAGGACTCCCGGTGATCTAGCCAAAAACATTCAGTACTTC | CASRRTPGDLAKNIQYF
TRBJ2-1 | TRBV5-5 | TRBD2 | 14 | NA | TGTGCCAGCAGGGCGAGCGGGGGCGACAATGAGCAGTTCTTC | CASRASGGDNEQFF
TRBJ2-2 | TRBV7-9 | NA | 14 | NA | TGTGCCAGCAGCTTAATGATGGTCACCGGGGAGCTGTTTTTT | CASSLMMVTGELFF
TRBJ1-2 | TRBV29-1 | NA | 13 | many | TGCAGCGTTGCCACTTTCAGAGGGTCTGGCTACACCTTC | CSVATFRGSGYTF
TRBJ2-3 | TRBV29-1 | TRBD2 | 16 | NA | TGCAGCGCCCGGCCCCCCGCTAGCGGGAGCACAGATACGCAGTATTTT | CSARPPASGSTDTQYF
TRBJ2-1 | TRBV2 | TRBD1 | 15 | NA | TGTGCCAGCAGTGAATGGGGACAGCTCTACAATGAGCAGTTCTTC | CASSEWGQLYNEQFF
TRBJ2-7 | TRBV20-1 | NA | 12 | NA | TGCAGTGCTGAAGATGAGTCGTCCGAGCAGTACTTC | CSAEDESSEQYF
TRBJ2-1 | TRBV20-1 | NA | 14 | NA | TGCAGTGCTAGACGGGGGCGCCCCGACAATGAGCAGTTCTTC | CSARRGRPDNEQFF